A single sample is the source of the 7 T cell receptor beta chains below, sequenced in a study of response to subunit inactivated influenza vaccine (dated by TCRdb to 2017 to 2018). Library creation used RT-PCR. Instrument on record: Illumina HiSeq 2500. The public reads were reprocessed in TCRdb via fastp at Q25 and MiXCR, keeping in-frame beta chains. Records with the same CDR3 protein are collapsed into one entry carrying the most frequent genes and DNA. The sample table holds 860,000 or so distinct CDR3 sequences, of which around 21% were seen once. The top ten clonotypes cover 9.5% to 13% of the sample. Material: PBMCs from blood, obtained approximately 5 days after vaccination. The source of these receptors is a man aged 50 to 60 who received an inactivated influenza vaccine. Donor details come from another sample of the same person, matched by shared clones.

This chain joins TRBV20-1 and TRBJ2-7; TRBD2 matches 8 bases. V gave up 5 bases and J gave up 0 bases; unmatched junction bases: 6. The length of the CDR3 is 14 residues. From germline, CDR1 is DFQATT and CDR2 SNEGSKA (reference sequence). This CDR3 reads CSAPTGTSSYEQYF. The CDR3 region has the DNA TGCAGTGCTCCGACCGGGACTAGCTCCTACGAGCAGTACTTC.

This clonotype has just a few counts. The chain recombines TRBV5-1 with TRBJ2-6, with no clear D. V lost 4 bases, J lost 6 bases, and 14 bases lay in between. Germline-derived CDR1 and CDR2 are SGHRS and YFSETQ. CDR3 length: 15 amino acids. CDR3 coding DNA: TGCGCCAGCAGCCTTCAGTCGTTGGAGGCCAACGTCCTGACTTTC. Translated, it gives CASSLQSLEANVLTF.

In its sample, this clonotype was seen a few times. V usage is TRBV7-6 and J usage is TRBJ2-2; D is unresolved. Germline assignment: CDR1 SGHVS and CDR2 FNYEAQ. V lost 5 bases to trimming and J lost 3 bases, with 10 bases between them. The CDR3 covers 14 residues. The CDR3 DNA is TGTGCCAGCAGCCCCACACTCTACACCGGGGAGCTGTTTTTT. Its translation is CASSPTLYTGELFF.

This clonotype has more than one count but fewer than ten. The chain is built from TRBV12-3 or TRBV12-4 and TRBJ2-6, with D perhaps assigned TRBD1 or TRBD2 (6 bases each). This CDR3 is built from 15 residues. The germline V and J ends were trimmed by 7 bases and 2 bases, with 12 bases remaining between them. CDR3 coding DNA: TGTGCCAGCACCCAAAGGGGGGCTGGGGCCAACGTCCTGACTTTC. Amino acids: CASTQRGAGANVLTF.

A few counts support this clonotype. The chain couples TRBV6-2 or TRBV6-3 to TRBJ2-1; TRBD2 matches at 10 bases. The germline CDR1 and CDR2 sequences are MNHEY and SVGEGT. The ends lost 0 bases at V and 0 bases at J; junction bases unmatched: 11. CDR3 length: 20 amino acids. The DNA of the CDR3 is TGTGCCAGCAGTTACTCCTGGACTAGCGGCAATCAAGGCTCCTACAATGAGCAGTTCTTC. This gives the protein CASSYSWTSGNQGSYNEQFF.

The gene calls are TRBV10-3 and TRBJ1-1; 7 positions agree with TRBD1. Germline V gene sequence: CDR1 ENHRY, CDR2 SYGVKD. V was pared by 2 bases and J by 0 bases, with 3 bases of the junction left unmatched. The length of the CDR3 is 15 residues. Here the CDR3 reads CAISEAQGVNTEAFF. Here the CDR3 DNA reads TGTGCCATCAGTGAGGCCCAGGGGGTGAACACTGAAGCTTTCTTT.

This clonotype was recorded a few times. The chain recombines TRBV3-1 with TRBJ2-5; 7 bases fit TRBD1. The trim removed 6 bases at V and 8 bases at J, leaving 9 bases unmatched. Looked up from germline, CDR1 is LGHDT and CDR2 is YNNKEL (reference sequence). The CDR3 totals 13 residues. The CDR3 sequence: CASSRDSLYTQYF. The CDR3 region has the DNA TGTGCCAGCAGTCGGGACAGCTTGTACACCCAGTACTTC.